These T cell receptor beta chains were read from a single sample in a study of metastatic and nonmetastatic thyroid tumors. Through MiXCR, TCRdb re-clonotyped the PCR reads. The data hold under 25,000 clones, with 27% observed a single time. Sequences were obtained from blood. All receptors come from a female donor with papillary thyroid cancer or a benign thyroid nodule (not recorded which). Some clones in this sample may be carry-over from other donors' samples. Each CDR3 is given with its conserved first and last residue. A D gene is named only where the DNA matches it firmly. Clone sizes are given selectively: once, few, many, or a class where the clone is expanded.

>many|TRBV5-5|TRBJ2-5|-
TGTGCCAGCAGCCCGGTGGGGGGAAGGGAGACCCAGTACTTC
CASSPVGGRETQYF
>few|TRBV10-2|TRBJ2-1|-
TGCGCCAGCAGAGGCTATGAGGCCTACAATGAGCAGTTCTTC
CASRGYEAYNEQFF
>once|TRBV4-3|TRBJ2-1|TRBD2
TGCGACAGCAGCACCGGGACTAGCGCACCGAGAGAAACCTACAATGAGCAGTTCTTC
CDSSTGTSAPRETYNEQFF
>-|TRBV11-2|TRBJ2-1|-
TGTGCCAGCAGCCCAAGTTCGGTAGGGGCCTACAATGAGCAGTTCTTC
CASSPSSVGAYNEQFF
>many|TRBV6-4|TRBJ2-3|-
TGTGCCAGCAGTGACGATCCCGGGACTAGCACAGATACGCAGTATTTT
CASSDDPGTSTDTQYF
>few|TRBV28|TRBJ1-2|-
TGTGCCAGCCATACAGGGAGCTATGGCTACACCTTC
CASHTGSYGYTF
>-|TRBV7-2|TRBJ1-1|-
TGTGCCAGCAGCTCGACAAGAGGGTACACTGAAGCTTTCTTT
CASSSTRGYTEAFF
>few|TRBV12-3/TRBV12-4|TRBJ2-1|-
TGTGCCAGCAGCTTAACTACAGTGGGTGAGCAGTTCTTC
CASSLTTVGEQFF
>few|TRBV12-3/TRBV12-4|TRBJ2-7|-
TGTGCCAGCAGTTCGAGGGGAAGTCTCTACTTC
CASSSRGSLYF
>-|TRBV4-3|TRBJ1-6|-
TGCGCCAGCAGCCAAGAGCAGGGGAGGAATTCACCCCTCCACTTT
CASSQEQGRNSPLHF
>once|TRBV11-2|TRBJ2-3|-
TGTGCCAGCAGCCCAGGGTCGAGTGGCACAGATACGCAGTATTTT
CASSPGSSGTDTQYF
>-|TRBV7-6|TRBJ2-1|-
TGTGCCAGCAGCTCAATGGGTCTGGACAGATCCTACAATGAGCAGTTCTTC
CASSSMGLDRSYNEQFF
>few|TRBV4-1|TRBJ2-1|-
TGCGCCAGCAGCCAAGAAGAGGTAGCCTACAATGAGCAGTTCTTC
CASSQEEVAYNEQFF
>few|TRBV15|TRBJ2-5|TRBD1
TGTTCCACCAGCAGAGCCCGTGGACAGGGCCAAGAGACCCAGTACTTC
CSTSRARGQGQETQYF
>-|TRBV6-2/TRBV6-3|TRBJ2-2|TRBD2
TGTGCCAGCAGCTTACTACTAGCGGGAACCGGGGAGCTGTTTTTT
CASSLLLAGTGELFF
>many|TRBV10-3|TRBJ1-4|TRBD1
TGTGCCATCAGTGCCCGACAGGGGAATGGAGCTAATGAAAAACTGTTTTTT
CAISARQGNGANEKLFF
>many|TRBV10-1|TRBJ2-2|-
TGCGCCAGCAGTGAGTCGATAGGGACACTTAACACCGGGGAGCTGTTTTTT
CASSESIGTLNTGELFF
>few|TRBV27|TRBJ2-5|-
TGTGCCAGCAGCTTTTCCTTTACGGGGCGAGAGACCCAGTACTTC
CASSFSFTGRETQYF
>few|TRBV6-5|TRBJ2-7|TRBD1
TGTGCCAGCAGTAACACGGGACAGGGCTACGAGCAGTACTTC
CASSNTGQGYEQYF
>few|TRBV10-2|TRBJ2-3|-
TGCGCCAGCAGTGGTCGGGTTTTGAGCACAGATACGCAGTATTTT
CASSGRVLSTDTQYF
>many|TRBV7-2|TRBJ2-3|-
TGTGCCAGCGGGGGGCGCACAGATACGCAGTATTTT
CASGGRTDTQYF
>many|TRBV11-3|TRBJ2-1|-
TGTGCCAGCAGCTTGACGGGGCCCCCTTACAATGAGCAGTTCTTC
CASSLTGPPYNEQFF
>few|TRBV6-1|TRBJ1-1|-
TGTGCCAGCAGTGAGGGCACTGAAGCTTTCTTT
CASSEGTEAFF
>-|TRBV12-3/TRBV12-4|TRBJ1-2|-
TGTGCCAGCAGCCAACCGGGACCCTGGAGGAAGTATGGCTACACCTTC
CASSQPGPWRKYGYTF
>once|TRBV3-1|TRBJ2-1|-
TGTGCCAACAGCCAAGCCCCGTTGGCCTACAATGAGCAGTTCTTC
CANSQAPLAYNEQFF
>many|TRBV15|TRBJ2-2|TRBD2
TGTGCCAGTAAGGGACTAGCGGACACCGGGGAGCTGTTTTTT
CASKGLADTGELFF
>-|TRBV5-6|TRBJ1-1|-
TGTGCCAGCAGCTTGCTAGAGAACACTGAAGCTTTCTTT
CASSLLENTEAFF
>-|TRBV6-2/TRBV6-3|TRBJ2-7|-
TGTGCCAGCAGCTACACTAGACGGGACACGACGGGCGAGCAGTACTTC
CASSYTRRDTTGEQYF
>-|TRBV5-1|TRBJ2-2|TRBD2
TGCGCCAGCAGTCCCTGGGGACTAGCGGCCGCGAACACCGGGGAGCTGTTTTTT
CASSPWGLAAANTGELFF
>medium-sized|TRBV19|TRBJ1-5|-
TGTGCCAGTAGTATCAGCTCAGGGCGGCAGCCCCAGCATTTT
CASSISSGRQPQHF
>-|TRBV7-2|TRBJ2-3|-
TGTGCCAGCAGCTTAACTTCAGATATGCAGTATTTT
CASSLTSDMQYF
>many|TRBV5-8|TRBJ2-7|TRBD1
TGTGCCAGCAGCTCGTGGGACAGGGGACTCTACGAGCAGTACTTC
CASSSWDRGLYEQYF
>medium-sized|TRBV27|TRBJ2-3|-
TGTGCCAGCAGTCCCGGGGATACGCAGTATTTT
CASSPGDTQYF
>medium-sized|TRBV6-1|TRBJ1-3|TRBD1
TGTGCCAGCAGTCTAACCGGGACAGAAGGAAACACCATATATTTT
CASSLTGTEGNTIYF
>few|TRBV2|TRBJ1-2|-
TGTGCCAGCAGTGACAAGGGAAATGACTATGGATACACCTTC
CASSDKGNDYGYTF
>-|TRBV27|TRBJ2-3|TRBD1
TGTGCCAGCACCTGGACAGGGGGCCCAGATACGCAGTATTTT
CASTWTGGPDTQYF
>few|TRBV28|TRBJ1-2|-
TGTGCCAGCAGCCGGGGACCGTATGGCTACACCTTC
CASSRGPYGYTF
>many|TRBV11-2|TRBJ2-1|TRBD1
TGTGCCACCAGCGACAGGGTGGCTCTCAGGAAGGGCAATGAGCAGTTCTTC
CATSDRVALRKGNEQFF
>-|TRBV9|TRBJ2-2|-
TGTGCCAGCAGCATAAGAGCCAGCGGGGAGCTGTTTTTT
CASSIRASGELFF
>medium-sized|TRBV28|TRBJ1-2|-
TGTGCCAGCAGTTTAGCCCTTACTAACTATGGCTACACCTTC
CASSLALTNYGYTF
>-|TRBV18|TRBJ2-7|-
TGTGCCAGCTCACCACCAACAGTCTACGAGCAGTACTTC
CASSPPTVYEQYF
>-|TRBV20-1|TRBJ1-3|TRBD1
TGCAGTGCTACCGGGACAGGGGATGGAAACACCATATATTTT
CSATGTGDGNTIYF
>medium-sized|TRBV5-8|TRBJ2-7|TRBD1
TGTGCCAGCAGCCCGATCGGGACAGGGGCCCGGGGGGAGCAGTACTTC
CASSPIGTGARGEQYF
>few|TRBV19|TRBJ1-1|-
TGTGCCAGTAGTATGAACACGGGGTTGAACACTGAAGCTTTCTTT
CASSMNTGLNTEAFF
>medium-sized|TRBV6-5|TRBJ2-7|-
TGTGCCAGCAGTTACCTGGGCCTCGAGCAGTACTTC
CASSYLGLEQYF
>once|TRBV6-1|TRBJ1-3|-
TGTGCCAGCAGTGGGGCAGGGATTTTAGTGCCAGTACCCTTTTTT
CASSGAGILVPVPFF
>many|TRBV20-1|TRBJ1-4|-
TGCAGTGCTAGGGGGACAATGGGTGAAAAACTGTTTTTT
CSARGTMGEKLFF
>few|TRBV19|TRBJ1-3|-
TGTGCCAGTCTGGACTCTGGAAACACCATATATTTT
CASLDSGNTIYF
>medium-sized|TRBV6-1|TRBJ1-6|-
TGTGCCAGCAGTCCAGGGGCCTATAATTCACCCCTCCACTTT
CASSPGAYNSPLHF
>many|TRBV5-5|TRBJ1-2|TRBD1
TGTGCCAGCGACAGGGGGCTTGGCTACACCTTC
CASDRGLGYTF
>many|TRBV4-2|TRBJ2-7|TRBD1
TGTGCCAGCAGCCAAGATGGGACAGGGGGCTACGAGCAGTACTTC
CASSQDGTGGYEQYF
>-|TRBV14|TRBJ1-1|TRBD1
TGTGCCAGCAGCCGTCGACAGGGTTTCGACACTGAAGCTTTCTTT
CASSRRQGFDTEAFF
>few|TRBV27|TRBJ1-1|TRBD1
TGTTCCAGCAGTTTATCGTTGGGACAGGACCCAGGGATCACTGAAGCTTTTTTT
CSSSLSLGQDPGITEAFF
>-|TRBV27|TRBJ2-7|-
TGTGCCAGCAGTTTAGCGGGGTTCCCTACCTACGAGCAGTACTTC
CASSLAGFPTYEQYF
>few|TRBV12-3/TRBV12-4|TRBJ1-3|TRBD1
TGTGCCAGCACCTCGACAGGGGCCTCTGGAAACACCATATATTTT
CASTSTGASGNTIYF
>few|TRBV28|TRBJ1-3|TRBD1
TGTGCCAGAAGACTCCGGGACAGGGACCCTGGAAACACCATATATTTT
CARRLRDRDPGNTIYF
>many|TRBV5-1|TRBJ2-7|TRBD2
TGCGCCAGCAGCTTGGGGACTAGCAACGAGCAGTACTTC
CASSLGTSNEQYF